The 25 T cell receptor beta chains given below trace back to one sample, sequenced in a study of T cells after yellow fever vaccination. MiXCR, applied by TCRdb to the 5' RACE reads, yields one record per CDR3 protein. The data contain 350,000 to 450,000 distinct CDR3 sequences, around 6.5% of them singletons. The starting material was PBMCs, obtained 5 days after the yellow fever booster vaccination. These receptors originate from a man aged 30 to 39 who received the YFV17D yellow fever vaccine.

The chain joins TRBV11-2 to TRBJ2-7; 7 positions agree with TRBD2. This CDR3 has 13 amino acids. Trimming removed 4 bases from V and 4 bases from J; junction bases left unmatched: 4. Per the germline V gene, CDR1 is SGHAT and CDR2 is FQNNGV. The CDR3 spells CASSSYSGYEQYF. CDR3 coding DNA: TGTGCCAGCAGCTCCTATAGCGGGTACGAGCAGTACTTC.

This clonotype came up many times. The chain employs TRBV29-1 and TRBJ2-5, with D possibly called TRBD1 or TRBD2 (5 bases each). The germline V gene encodes CDR1 SQVTM and CDR2 ANQGSEA. The CDR3 loop spans 12 amino acids. Deletions cut 7 bases from V and 5 bases from J, with 14 bases between. The CDR3 DNA sequence: TGCAGCGCCACCTGGGGGTACGAGACCCAGTACTTC. It encodes CSATWGYETQYF.

This clonotype showed up just a few times. The CDR3 spells CASSTTSGNYNEQFF. The CDR3 DNA reads TGTGCCAGTAGTACGACTAGCGGAAACTACAATGAGCAGTTCTTC. V and J are TRBV19 and TRBJ2-1, with 9 bases that match TRBD2. The CDR3 runs 15 residues. Trimming cost V 4 bases and J 3 bases; bases outside gene matches: 4. Germline V lookup: CDR1 LNHDA, CDR2 SQIVND (reference sequence).

This clonotype was detected many times. The J gene is TRBJ2-6, the V gene TRBV27; no clear D gene. The CDR3 contains 13 residues. CDR1 and CDR2 (germline): MNHEY, SMNVEV (reference sequence). V was cut by 5 bases and J by 0 bases, with 2 bases left in between. CDR3 bases: TGTGCCAGCAGTATCTCTGGGGCCAACGTCCTGACTTTC. Translation gives CASSISGANVLTF.

Many counts were recorded for this clonotype. This rearrangement joins TRBV29-1 to TRBJ2-7; 9 nucleotides agree with TRBD1. The V gene end was trimmed by 4 bases and the J gene end by 1 base; junction bases not matched to a gene: 5. Germline V gene data show CDR1 as SQVTM and CDR2 as ANQGSEA. This CDR3 comprises 14 residues. The DNA for the CDR3 is TGCAGCGTTGGGGACAGGGCCCGTTCCTACGAGCAGTACTTC. It encodes CSVGDRARSYEQYF.

The rearrangement links TRBV18 to TRBJ1-1, with TRBD1 matching over 8 bases. Germline assignment: CDR1 KGHSH and CDR2 LQKENI. This CDR3 is built from 15 residues. Trimming removed 3 bases from V and 1 base from J; junction bases left unmatched: 4. CDR3 loop: CASSPRTGSNTEAFF. The CDR3 nucleotides read TGTGCCAGCTCACCCCGGACAGGGTCGAACACTGAAGCTTTCTTT.

This clonotype was counted at least ten times. The chain carries TRBV5-1 and TRBJ2-3, with TRBD2 identical over 11 bases. V lost 0 bases and J lost 4; bases outside the gene matches: 1. The germline gives CDR1 SGHRS, CDR2 YFSETQ. The CDR3 length is 15 residues. The CDR3 region is CASSLALAGADTQYF. DNA for the CDR3: TGCGCCAGCAGCTTGGCACTAGCGGGAGCAGATACGCAGTATTTT.

There are a few counts of this clonotype. The chain recombines TRBV11-2 with TRBJ2-6, with TRBD2 matching 14 bases. This CDR3 is built from 19 residues. With V trimmed by 2 bases and J by 2 bases, 5 bases remained unmatched. Germline CDR1 is SGHAT and CDR2 is FQNNGV. CDR3 region: CASSLFGTSGRTGANVLTF. The CDR3 region has the DNA TGTGCCAGCAGCTTATTTGGGACTAGCGGGAGAACTGGGGCCAACGTCCTGACTTTC.

This clonotype occurred a few times. The chain is built from TRBV10-1 and TRBJ1-4, with D possibly being TRBD1 (5 bases). From germline, CDR1 is WNHNN and CDR2 SYGVQD (reference sequence). V shed 3 bases and J shed 0 bases, with 11 bases lying between them. The CDR3 is made up of 16 amino acids. CDR3 DNA sequence: TGCGCCAGCAGTGAAGGGACGGATGCAACTAATGAAAAACTGTTTTTT. Its protein is CASSEGTDATNEKLFF.

This clonotype has a count of ten or more. V is TRBV7-8 and J is TRBJ2-1; TRBD2 aligns across 10 bases. Losses at the gene ends were 5 bases for V and 8 bases for J; bases not matched to a gene: 3. Germline CDR1 is SGHVS and CDR2 is FQNEAQ. This CDR3 comprises 13 residues. The CDR3: CASSHLAGDEQFF. CDR3 nucleotides: TGTGCCAGCAGCCATCTAGCGGGAGATGAGCAGTTCTTC.

This rearrangement joins TRBV13 to TRBJ2-1, with 14 bases that match TRBD2. There are 17 residues in the CDR3. Unmatched junction bases numbered 7, after V lost 1 base and J lost 8 bases. CDR1 is PRHDT, CDR2 FYEKMQ, per germline (reference sequence). The chain's CDR3 is CASSLAQTSGRGDEQFF. The CDR3 DNA sequence: TGTGCCAGCAGCTTAGCCCAGACTAGCGGGAGGGGAGATGAGCAGTTCTTC.

This clonotype was detected ten times or more. The chain employs TRBV7-2 and TRBJ1-4, with a weak D call TRBD1 (6 bases). Trimming took off 5 bases at V and 7 bases at J, with 17 bases between the two ends. Germline V gene lookup returns CDR1 SGHTA and CDR2 FQGNSA. The CDR3 has 15 residues. DNA of the CDR3: TGTGCCAGCAGCGTCAACAGGGCGACGGGTGAAAAACTGTTTTTT. Translation gives CASSVNRATGEKLFF.

The chain combines TRBV24-1 with TRBJ2-5; 10 bases are a match to TRBD1. With V trimmed by 4 bases and J by 3 bases, 7 bases remained unmatched. The CDR3 runs to 16 residues. Germline lookup yields CDR1 KGHDR and CDR2 SFDVKD. The CDR3 DNA reads as TGTGCCACCAGTGACACGACAGGGGGCTCGAAAGAGACCCAGTACTTC. As protein: CATSDTTGGSKETQYF.

The chain employs TRBV5-4 and TRBJ2-1; possibly TRBD2 for D (6 bases). This CDR3 has 14 residues. The V and J ends lost 3 bases and 4 bases respectively, with 11 bases between them. From germline, CDR1 is SGHNT and CDR2 YYREEE (reference sequence). Written as DNA, the CDR3 is TGTGCCAGCAGCTGGGGGACTTCTTACAATGAGCAGTTCTTC. Protein: CASSWGTSYNEQFF.

There are many counts of this clonotype. This chain joins TRBV3-1 and TRBJ2-5; 10 positions agree with TRBD2. V gave up 4 bases and J gave up 0 bases; unmatched junction bases: 5. This CDR3 has 16 residues. CDR1 and CDR2 (germline): LGHDT, YNNKEL (reference sequence). CDR3 region: CASSLRLAGHQETQYF. The CDR3 DNA follows: TGTGCCAGCAGCCTTAGACTAGCGGGCCACCAAGAGACCCAGTACTTC.

There are a few counts of this clonotype. The chain is built from TRBV15 and TRBJ2-2; D call uncertain. The V end lost 6 bases, the J end lost 3 bases, and 8 bases lay between the germline ends. The CDR3 is made up of 13 amino acids. Germline V gene lookup returns CDR1 LNHNV and CDR2 YYDKDF (reference sequence). CDR3 residues: CATRISYTGELFF. For the CDR3, the DNA is TGTGCCACCAGAATCAGCTACACCGGGGAGCTGTTTTTT.

This clonotype was counted ten times or more. The chain employs TRBV3-1 and TRBJ2-2; no clear D gene. In germline, CDR1 is LGHDT, CDR2 YNNKEL (reference sequence). Trimming left V 1 base short and J 3 bases short, with 9 bases between. This CDR3 region has 15 residues. The CDR3 coding sequence is TGTGCCAGCAGCCAAGGCAACAGCTACACCGGGGAGCTGTTTTTT. This sequence encodes CASSQGNSYTGELFF.

This clonotype came up a few times. The J gene is TRBJ1-3, the V gene TRBV11-2; TRBD1 aligns across 7 bases. Trimming took 3 bases from V and 0 from J; bases not matched to a gene: 11. The CDR3 loop spans 18 amino acids. Germline V CDR1 and CDR2: SGHAT, FQNNGV. The CDR3 sequence: CASSFSGTAFSSGNTIYF. In DNA form, the CDR3 reads TGTGCCAGCAGCTTTTCTGGGACAGCTTTTAGCTCTGGAAACACCATATATTTT.

The V and J genes are TRBV7-8 and TRBJ2-1; 9 bases line up with TRBD2. From germline, CDR1 is SGHVS and CDR2 FQNEAQ. The V and J ends lost 5 bases and 4 bases, in that order; junction bases with no gene match: 15. The CDR3 runs to 18 residues. DNA for the CDR3: TGTGCCAGCAGCCACACCGGATTTTCGACTAGCGGATACAATGAGCAGTTCTTC. It is translated as CASSHTGFSTSGYNEQFF. The entire variable domain, with the rest obtained from reference TRBV7-8 and TRBJ2-1, is as follows: GAGVSQSPRYKVAKRGQDVALRCDPISGHVSLFWYQQALGQGPEFLTYFQNEAQLDKSGLPSDRFFAERPEGSVSTLKIQRTQQEDSAVYLCASSHTGFSTSGYNEQFFGPGTRLTVL.

This clonotype came up many times. CDR3 protein: CASRRTGLTDTQYF. CDR3 coding DNA: TGTGCCAGCAGAAGGACAGGGCTGACAGATACGCAGTATTTT. The chain joins TRBV28 to TRBJ2-3, with TRBD1 identical over 8 bases. Germline CDR1 reads MDHEN; CDR2 reads SYDVKM. J was trimmed by 3 bases and V by 6 bases; bases with no gene match: 5. The CDR3 consists of 14 residues.

Details on this clonotype: The junction does not match germline at one end; this may be a read error. The chain employs TRBV20-1 and TRBJ2-7; D unclear. CDR3 length: 12 amino acids. Germline CDR1 DFQATT, CDR2 SNEGSKA (reference sequence). CDR3 coding DNA: TGCAGTGCTAACCAGGTGAACTACGGGCAGTACTTC. Translation: CSANQVNYGQYF.

The rearrangement joins TRBV4-3 to TRBJ2-3; TRBD2 matches at 7 bases. With 1 base clipped from V and 2 bases from J, the junction kept 3 bases outside the gene matches. The CDR3 is made up of 15 amino acids. The germline V gene has CDR1 LGHNA and CDR2 YSLEER. The CDR3 reads CASSQGGDYTDTQYF. In DNA form, the CDR3 reads TGCGCCAGCAGCCAAGGAGGGGACTACACAGATACGCAGTATTTT.

This clonotype was counted a few times. The chain couples TRBV20-1 to TRBJ2-3; unclear D gene. Between the trimmed V and J ends, which lost 6 bases and 3 bases, there was a span of 10 bases. The CDR3 sequence is 12 residues long. Germline CDR1 reads DFQATT; CDR2 reads SNEGSKA (reference sequence). The CDR3 sequence: CSAPWVTDTQYF. For the CDR3, the DNA is TGCAGTGCCCCCTGGGTGACAGATACGCAGTATTTT.

There are many counts of this clonotype. The chain employs TRBV4-3 and TRBJ2-7; D is perhaps TRBD2 (5 bases). Germline-derived CDR1 and CDR2 are LGHNA and YSLEER. This CDR3 is 13 amino acids long. V dropped 0 bases and J dropped 9 bases, with 12 bases sitting between them. Written as DNA, the CDR3 is TGCGCCAGCAGCCAAGAGCCCGGGGTCGGGCAGTACTTC. Its protein is CASSQEPGVGQYF.

This clonotype was found many times. This rearrangement joins TRBV20-1 to TRBJ2-5; 9 bases are shared with TRBD2. V was clipped by 5 bases and J by 5 bases; unmatched bases: 6. The CDR3 is made up of 13 amino acids. Per the germline V gene, CDR1 is DFQATT and CDR2 is SNEGSKA (reference sequence). CDR3: CSAPASGKETQYF. CDR3 DNA: TGCAGTGCTCCCGCTAGCGGGAAGGAGACCCAGTACTTC.